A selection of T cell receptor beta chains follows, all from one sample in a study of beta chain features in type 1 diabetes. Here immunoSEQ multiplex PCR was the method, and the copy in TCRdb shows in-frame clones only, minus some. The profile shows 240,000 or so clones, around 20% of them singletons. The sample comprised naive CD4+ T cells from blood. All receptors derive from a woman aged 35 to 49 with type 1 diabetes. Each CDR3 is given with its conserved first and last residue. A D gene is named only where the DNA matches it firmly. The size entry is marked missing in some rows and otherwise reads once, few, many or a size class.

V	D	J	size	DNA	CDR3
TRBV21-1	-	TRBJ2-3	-	TGTGCCAGCATCCCTGACAGGGGGGACGCAGATACGCAGTATTTT	CASIPDRGDADTQYF
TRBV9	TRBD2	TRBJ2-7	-	TGTGCCAGCAGCTTCTCCGGGAGCGGGGGGTCCTACGAGCAGTACTTC	CASSFSGSGGSYEQYF
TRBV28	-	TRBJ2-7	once	TGTGCCAGCTTGAAGGCGGTAACCTACGAGCAGTACTTC	CASLKAVTYEQYF
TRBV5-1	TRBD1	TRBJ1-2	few	TGCGCCAGCAGCTTTTCCGGGACAGGGAGCCGTGGCTACACCTTC	CASSFSGTGSRGYTF
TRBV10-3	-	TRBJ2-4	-	TGTGCCGCCAAAGGAGGCGGTAGTACCCAAAACATTCAGTACTTC	CAAKGGGSTQNIQYF
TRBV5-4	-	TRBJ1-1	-	TGTGCCAGCAGTCAGAGGGGGATGAACACTGAAGCTTTCTTT	CASSQRGMNTEAFF
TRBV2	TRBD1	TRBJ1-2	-	TGTGCCTGTCAGCCCGGGACAGGAAATGGCTACACCTTC	CACQPGTGNGYTF
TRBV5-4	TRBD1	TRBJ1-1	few	TGTGCCAGCAGCGAGGAGACAGGGGTCGACACTGAAGCTTTCTTT	CASSEETGVDTEAFF
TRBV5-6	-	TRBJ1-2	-	TGTGCCAGCAGCTTGGAGCCCTATGGCTACACCTTC	CASSLEPYGYTF
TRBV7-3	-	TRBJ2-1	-	TGTGCCAGCAGCTTAATGGAGGAAAATGAGCAGTTCTTC	CASSLMEENEQFF
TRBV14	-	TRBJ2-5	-	TGTGCCAGCAGCCAAGCAGGTCAAGAGACCCAGTACTTC	CASSQAGQETQYF
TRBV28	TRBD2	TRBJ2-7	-	TGTGCCAGCAGGAAGCGGGACTACGAGCAGTACTTC	CASRKRDYEQYF
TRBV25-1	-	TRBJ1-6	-	TGTGCCAGCAGTGAGAGCCCACCTGGAGAGTATAATTCACCCCTCCACTTT	CASSESPPGEYNSPLHF
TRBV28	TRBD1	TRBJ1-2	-	TGTGCCAGCACCCCCGGGACAGGGGCGGGTGGCTACACCTTC	CASTPGTGAGGYTF
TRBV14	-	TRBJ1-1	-	TGTGCCAGCAGCATAGCAGGGAAGATCGTGTTGGACTTT	CASSIAGKIVLDF
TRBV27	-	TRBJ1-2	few	TGTGCCAGCAGTTCAAGTACGGGCCGGGGTGGCTACACCTTC	CASSSSTGRGGYTF
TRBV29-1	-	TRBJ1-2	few	TGCAGCGCTAGGCGGATGAATGGCTACACCTTC	CSARRMNGYTF
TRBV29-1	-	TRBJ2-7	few	TGCAGCGCCTTAGTAGAATCTGAGGAGCAGTACTTC	CSALVESEEQYF
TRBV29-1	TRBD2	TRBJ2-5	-	TGCAGCGGATCGGGGGGGGGCCGGGAGACCCAGTACTTC	CSGSGGGRETQYF
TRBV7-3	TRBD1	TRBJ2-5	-	TGTGCCAGCGCGTGGACGGGACAGCAAGAGACCCAGTACTTC	CASAWTGQQETQYF
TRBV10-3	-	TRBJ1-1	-	TGTGCCATCAGAGAAACAGAGTTTTATCCTGAAGCTTTCTTT	CAIRETEFYPEAFF
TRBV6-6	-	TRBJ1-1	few	TGTGCCAGCATCCCGGGGTCGTCGAACACTGAAGCTTTCTTT	CASIPGSSNTEAFF
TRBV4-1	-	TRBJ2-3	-	TGCGCCAGCAGCCAACGAGGGCAGTCCATACCGCAGTATTTT	CASSQRGQSIPQYF
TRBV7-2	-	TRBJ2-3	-	TGTGCCAGCAGCTTACAGGGACAAATTAGCACAGATACGCAGTATTTT	CASSLQGQISTDTQYF
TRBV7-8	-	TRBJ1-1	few	TGTGCCAGCAGCCCTTTGGGGCGGATGAACACTGAAGCTTTCTTT	CASSPLGRMNTEAFF
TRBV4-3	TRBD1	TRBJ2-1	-	TGCGCCAGCAGCCGACCAGACAGGGACGGGGAGCAGTTCTTC	CASSRPDRDGEQFF
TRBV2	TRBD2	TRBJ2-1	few	TGTGCCAGCAGCCTAACCCCGGGACTAGCTAGTACGAATGAGCAGTTCTTC	CASSLTPGLASTNEQFF
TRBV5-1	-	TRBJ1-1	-	TGCGCCAGCAGCTTGACGGGGGAAACTGAAGCTTTCTTT	CASSLTGETEAFF
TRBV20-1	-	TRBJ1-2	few	TGCAGTGCCATCGGGGATAGGGCCTTC	CSAIGDRAF
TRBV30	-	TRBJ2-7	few	TGTGCCTGGAGTGCCTCTAGAAACGAGCAGTACTTC	CAWSASRNEQYF
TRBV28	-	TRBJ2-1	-	TGTGCCAGCAGTCGTGCCCAAGCGGAGGCCCACAATGAGCAGTTCTTC	CASSRAQAEAHNEQFF
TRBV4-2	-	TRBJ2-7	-	TGTGCCAGCAGCTCCGCGCTCTACGAGCAGTACTTC	CASSSALYEQYF
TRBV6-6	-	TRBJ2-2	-	TGTGCCAGCGGGGGCAGCGCGAACACCGGGGAGCTGTTTTTT	CASGGSANTGELFF
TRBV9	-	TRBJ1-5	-	TGTGCCAGCAGCGAGGGGGGGGCGCCAGGCAATCAGCCCCAGCATTTT	CASSEGGAPGNQPQHF
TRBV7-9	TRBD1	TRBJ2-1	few	TGTGCCAGCAGCTTAGCGAGACAGGGTTCCAATGAGCAGTTCTTC	CASSLARQGSNEQFF
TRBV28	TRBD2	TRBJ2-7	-	TGTGCCAGCAGAAAGGTGGCGGGAGCTGTCTACGAGCAGTACTTC	CASRKVAGAVYEQYF
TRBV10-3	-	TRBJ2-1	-	TGTGCCATCAGTGAGAGCGGAACCTACAATGAGCAGTTCTTC	CAISESGTYNEQFF
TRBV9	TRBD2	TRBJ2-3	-	TGTGCCAGCAACCTAGGACTAGCGGGGGGGCCTTCAGATACGCAGTATTTT	CASNLGLAGGPSDTQYF
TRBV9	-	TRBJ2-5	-	TGTGCCAGCAGCGGTCAGCCTCCTGGGGGCTTCCAAGAGACCCAGTACTTC	CASSGQPPGGFQETQYF
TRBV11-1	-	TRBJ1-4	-	TGTGCCAGCAGCAACGCGGCCCTAACTAATGAAAAACTGTTTTTT	CASSNAALTNEKLFF
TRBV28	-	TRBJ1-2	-	TGTGCCAGCAGTTCTGGAGATTTCTACACCTTC	CASSSGDFYTF
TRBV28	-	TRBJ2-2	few	TGTGCCAGCAGTTTACGGGGGACCGGGGAGCTGTTTTTT	CASSLRGTGELFF
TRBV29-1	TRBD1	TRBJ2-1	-	TGCAGCGGAACCGGGACAGCCTACAATGAGCAGTTCTTC	CSGTGTAYNEQFF
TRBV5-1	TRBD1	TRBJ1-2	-	TGCGCCAGCAGCGGCCAGGGGGGAGCCGGCTACACCTTC	CASSGQGGAGYTF
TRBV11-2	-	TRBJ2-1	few	TGTGCCAGCAGCCTCTCCTCCTACAATGAGCAGTTCTTC	CASSLSSYNEQFF
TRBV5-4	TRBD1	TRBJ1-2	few	TGTGCCAGCAGCTCACCGGGACAGGGGATCGATGGCTACACCTTC	CASSSPGQGIDGYTF
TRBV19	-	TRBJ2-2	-	TGTGCCAGTAGTATTGAGGCTGGGGGCGCCGGGGAGCTGTTTTTT	CASSIEAGGAGELFF
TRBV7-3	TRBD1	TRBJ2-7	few	TGTGCCAGCAGCAGGGACAGGGATTACGAGCAGTACTTC	CASSRDRDYEQYF